This T cell receptor (beta chain) derives from a study of shared clonotypes between healthy human individuals. Whole-study context: Each donor had three CD4 naive, three CD4 memory, two CD8 naive and one CD8 memory plate. Study-level findings and limits: The donor pool, a small one, limited the genetic and exposure-history diversity represented.

Data came from immunoSEQ multiplex PCR; TCRdb stores just in-frame clones and leaves some out. The top ten clones hold about 0.13% of a sample with more than 2,000,000 clones, roughly 92% of them seen once. With regard to this clone: The antigen is unknown.

The CDR3 is 18 amino acids. The germline V gene encodes CDR1 MDHEN and CDR2 SYDVKM. With V trimmed by 2 bases and J by 3 bases, 8 bases remained unmatched. The receptor's source is a man younger than 35 in good health. Sequencing was carried out using naive CD4+ T cells sorted from blood. Subset described: CD45RA+ positively selected. This chain links TRBV28 with TRBJ1-5; the match to TRBD1 covers 12 bases. The DNA of the CDR3 is TGTGCCAGCAGTTTAGTATTGGGGACAGGGGGCACCAATCAGCCCCAGCATTTT. Translated: CASSLVLGTGGTNQPQHF.